In this sample, the clone carrying this T cell receptor beta chain turned up once. What it binds is unknown. This entry is derived from a study of OX40 agonist ivuxolimab in advanced cancers. Study outcomes and limitations: Some nonresponders likewise displayed low normalized T-cell clonal expansion.

Generated by immunoSEQ multiplex PCR, the TCRdb table keeps only in-frame clones and is missing some. Of around 82,000 clones in the sample, about 91% were seen once. V was shortened by 8 bases and J by 6 bases, with 14 bases between the two germline ends. The germline V gene has CDR1 DFQATT and CDR2 SNEGSKA (reference sequence). The CDR3 consists of 11 residues. Sequences were derived from CD4+ or CD8+ T cells sorted from blood, sampled in a trial of the OX40 agonist ivuxolimab. The chain links TRBV20-1 to TRBJ2-7; D is unclear. The receptor's source is an adult with an advanced solid tumor such as melanoma, head and neck, liver or kidney cancer. This chain's CDR3 is CSNRAFGEQYF. CDR3 nucleotide sequence: TGCAGTAATAGGGCCTTTGGCGAGCAGTACTTC.